This T cell receptor (beta chain) was sequenced during a study of blood T cell repertoires in COVID-19. Generated by immunoSEQ multiplex PCR, the TCRdb table keeps only in-frame clones and is missing some. The sample has 380,000 or so clones; roughly 86% are singletons. The germline CDR1 and CDR2 sequences are SGHNT and YENEEA. The CDR3 is 13 residues long. V was pared by 0 bases and J by 3 bases, with 3 bases between. The TCR was taken from a man aged 30 to 39 who had recovered from COVID-19. Sequencing was performed on PBMCs or T cells enriched from blood (not recorded which). The chain joins TRBV11-3 to TRBJ2-1; no definite D call. The DNA of the CDR3 is TGTGCCAGCAGCTTAGACTTCTACAATGAGCAGTTCTTC. Amino acid sequence: CASSLDFYNEQFF.